The 25 T cell receptor beta chains reported below all come from one sample, sequenced in a study of OX40 agonist ivuxolimab in advanced cancers. Clones were sequenced by immunoSEQ multiplex PCR, and TCRdb holds only the in-frame ones, with some missing. The sample has under 85,000 clones, about four fifths seen once. The specimen was CD4+ or CD8+ T cells sorted from blood, collected in a trial of the OX40 agonist ivuxolimab. The receptor source for this set is an adult with an advanced solid tumor such as melanoma, head and neck, liver or kidney cancer.

DNA of the CDR3: TGTGCCAGCAGTTCAGTAAGGACACTCTACGTGAACACCGGGGAGCTGTTTTTT. Translating it yields CASSSVRTLYVNTGELFF. The chain employs TRBV28 and TRBJ2-2; D perhaps matches TRBD1 (5 bases). Germline CDR1 MDHEN, CDR2 SYDVKM. Trimming cost V 4 bases and J 1 base, with 19 bases left between them. The CDR3 is 18 residues long.

This clone was recorded a few times. V and J are TRBV2 and TRBJ1-1; no clear D. The CDR3 loop spans 14 amino acids. The germline V gene encodes CDR1 SNHLY and CDR2 FYNNEI. Trimming stripped 10 bases from V and 2 bases from J, with 17 bases between. The DNA for the CDR3 is TGTGCCACTCAGGTGGCCAGGAGTAACACTGAAGCTTTCTTT. Its protein product is CATQVARSNTEAFF. Drawing the rest from reference TRBV2 and TRBJ1-1, the complete variable domain is EPEVTQTPSHQVTQMGQEVILRCVPISNHLYFYWYRQILGQKVEFLVSFYNNEISEKSEIFDDQFSVERPDGSNFTLKIRSTKLEDSAMYFCATQVARSNTEAFFGQGTRLTVV.

Relative to its sample, this clone is medium-sized (0.01 to 0.1%). Other DNA sequences in this sample translate to the same CDR3. This chain joins TRBV5-1 and TRBJ1-3; D ambiguous. There are 14 residues in the CDR3. Germline assignment: CDR1 SGHRS and CDR2 YFSETQ. V lost 4 bases, J lost 0 bases, and 8 bases lay in between. In nucleotides, the CDR3 is TGCGCCAGCAGCCTCGATCTCTCTGGAAACACCATATATTTT. Translation gives CASSLDLSGNTIYF.

In its sample, this clone was seen a few times. The chain is built from TRBV18 and TRBJ2-7; TRBD2 is a possible D gene (6 bases). V lost 0 bases and J 4 bases, leaving 7 bases between the germline ends. This CDR3 spans 13 amino acids. Germline lookup yields CDR1 KGHSH and CDR2 LQKENI. DNA of the CDR3: TGTGCCAGCTCACCACCGGAGGGATACGAGCAGTACTTC. Protein product: CASSPPEGYEQYF.

The gene calls are TRBV11-3 and TRBJ1-5; D gene ambiguous. Germline V gives CDR1 SGHNT, CDR2 YENEEA. V dropped 1 base and J dropped 7 bases, with 11 bases sitting between them. This CDR3 has 14 amino acids. CDR3 DNA sequence: TGTGCCAGCAGCTTAGGGCCTCAAGGACAGCCCCAGCATTTT. The encoded protein is CASSLGPQGQPQHF.

This clone was seen more than once but under ten times. The chain is built from TRBV28 and TRBJ2-7, with no clear D. This CDR3 spans 15 amino acids. Trimming left V 2 bases short and J 1 base short, with 12 bases between. Germline lookup yields CDR1 MDHEN and CDR2 SYDVKM. As DNA, the CDR3 is TGTGCCAGCAGTTTAAGGTTAGGCAGATCCTACGAGCAGTACTTC. Translated, it gives CASSLRLGRSYEQYF.

The V gene is TRBV7-3, the J gene TRBJ2-2; D tentatively fits TRBD1 or TRBD2 (5 bases each). Germline V gene sequence: CDR1 SGHTA, CDR2 FQGTGA. This CDR3 has 16 residues. Trimming stripped 2 bases from V and 4 bases from J, with 14 bases between. Here the CDR3 DNA reads TGTGCCAGCAGCTTATTCGGGGCAGGGACCACCGGGGAGCTGTTTTTT. Translating it yields CASSLFGAGTTGELFF.

V usage is TRBV5-1 and J usage is TRBJ1-3; no reliable D call. Per the germline V gene, CDR1 is SGHRS and CDR2 is YFSETQ. Trimming left V 2 bases short and J 1 base short, with 4 bases between. CDR3 size: 13 residues. The CDR3 reads CASSFRSGNTIYF. The CDR3 DNA reads as TGCGCCAGCAGCTTTAGGTCTGGAAACACCATATATTTT.

The rearrangement joins TRBV29-1 to TRBJ2-7; no definite D call. CDR1 SQVTM and CDR2 ANQGSEA come from the germline V gene. V lost 6 bases, J lost 0 bases, and 12 bases lay in between. This CDR3 contains 13 residues. The DNA for the CDR3 is TGCAGCGTGGCTGACCCGATCTCCTACGAGCAGTACTTC. Translating it yields CSVADPISYEQYF.

V and J are TRBV11-3 and TRBJ1-1; unclear D gene. V gave up 7 bases and J gave up 7 bases, with 10 bases separating them. From germline, CDR1 is SGHNT and CDR2 YENEEA. This CDR3 comprises 11 residues. CDR3 sequence (DNA): TGTGCCAGCACTGGCCGTGATGAAGCTTTCTTT. It translates to CASTGRDEAFF. Variable domain in full (rest from reference TRBV11-3 and TRBJ1-1): EAGVVQSPRYKIIEKKQPVAFWCNPISGHNTLYWYLQNLGQGPELLIRYENEEAVDDSQLPKDRFSAERLKGVDSTLKIQPAELGDSAVYLCASTGRDEAFFGQGTRLTVV.

The chain couples TRBV6-5 to TRBJ1-2; a weak D match, TRBD1 (6 bases). Trimming stripped 0 bases from V and 9 bases from J, with 14 bases between. Germline V lookup: CDR1 MNHEY, CDR2 SVGAGI. The CDR3 length is 14 residues. In nucleotides, the CDR3 is TGTGCCAGCAGTTACTCGGGGGCAGGGTACAGCTACACCTTC. It yields the protein CASSYSGAGYSYTF.

The gene calls are TRBV4-3 and TRBJ2-5; perhaps TRBD1 as D (6 bases). Per germline, CDR1 LGHNA and CDR2 YSLEER. This CDR3 is built from 14 residues. V shed 1 base and J shed 5 bases, with 11 bases lying between them. CDR3 protein: CASSQATGYETQYF. The CDR3 region has the DNA TGCGCCAGCAGCCAAGCAACAGGGTACGAGACCCAGTACTTC.

The chain links TRBV6-5 to TRBJ2-3; 9 bases agree with TRBD1. Germline V gene lookup returns CDR1 MNHEY and CDR2 SVGAGI. The CDR3 totals 15 residues. Trimming at V came to 2 bases and at J to 6 bases, leaving 6 bases not matched to a gene. Here the CDR3 reads CASSYGTGIEDTQYF. CDR3 sequence (DNA): TGTGCCAGCAGTTACGGGACAGGGATCGAGGATACGCAGTATTTT.

This chain links TRBV7-9 with TRBJ2-5, with no clear D. V shed 1 base and J shed 5 bases, with 5 bases lying between them. This CDR3 region has 12 residues. The germline V gene encodes CDR1 SEHNR and CDR2 FQNEAQ (reference sequence). CDR3 protein: CASSLGWETQYF. As DNA, the CDR3 is TGTGCCAGCAGCTTAGGGTGGGAGACCCAGTACTTC.

The V call is TRBV5-1, the J call TRBJ2-2; a weak D match, TRBD1 (5 bases). The CDR3 length is 16 residues. Trimming stripped 2 bases from V and 3 bases from J, with 14 bases between. The V gene's germline CDR1 is SGHRS and CDR2 YFSETQ. CDR3 protein: CASSFQGSYDTGELFF. CDR3 bases: TGCGCCAGCAGCTTTCAGGGAAGTTACGACACCGGGGAGCTGTTTTTT.

The V gene is TRBV2, the J gene TRBJ2-1; 10 nucleotides line up with TRBD2. Looked up from germline, CDR1 is SNHLY and CDR2 is FYNNEI. With V trimmed by 3 bases and J by 12 bases, 11 bases remained unmatched. This CDR3 is 15 amino acids long. The CDR3 DNA sequence: TGTGCCAGCAGTGAGCAACTAGCGGGGAACGGGGGGCAGTTCTTC. Amino acid sequence: CASSEQLAGNGGQFF.

This chain links TRBV19 with TRBJ1-5, with 11 bases fitting TRBD1. From germline, CDR1 is LNHDA and CDR2 SQIVND (reference sequence). The CDR3 has 16 amino acids. The V gene end was trimmed by 6 bases and the J gene end by 7 bases; junction bases not matched to a gene: 11. CDR3 sequence (DNA): TGTGCCAGTAGCCGGACAGGGGGCGTTAGGAAACAGCCCCAGCATTTT. Residues: CASSRTGGVRKQPQHF.

V and J are TRBV2 and TRBJ2-1; the match to TRBD2 covers 10 bases. Germline CDR1 SNHLY, CDR2 FYNNEI. The CDR3 contains 15 residues. With V trimmed by 3 bases and J by 10 bases, 9 bases remained unmatched. As DNA, the CDR3 is TGTGCCAGCAGTGATTTACTAGCGGGAAGGGGCGAGCAGTTCTTC. Its translation: CASSDLLAGRGEQFF.

The chain is built from TRBV4-3 and TRBJ2-7; 7 bases line up with TRBD2. CDR3 length: 12 amino acids. V shed 5 bases, J shed 7 bases, and the junction held 5 bases outside the gene matches. CDR1 is LGHNA and CDR2 is YSLEER in the germline V gene. The CDR3 protein is CASSSEGGEQYF. The CDR3 DNA reads TGCGCCAGCAGCTCAGAGGGAGGGGAGCAGTACTTC.

V and J are TRBV6-6 and TRBJ2-4, with 10 bases aligning to TRBD1. V lost 8 bases and J lost 2; bases outside the gene matches: 9. Germline CDR1 MNHNY, CDR2 SVGAGI (reference sequence). The CDR3 spans 16 residues. This chain's CDR3 is CASRLGQGKSKNIQYF. The CDR3 nucleotides are TGTGCCAGCCGACTGGGACAGGGGAAGTCCAAAAACATTCAGTACTTC.

This chain joins TRBV5-1 and TRBJ1-3; TRBD1 is a possible D gene (5 bases). The germline V gene has CDR1 SGHRS and CDR2 YFSETQ. The ends were cut back, 1 base at V and 2 bases at J, with 7 bases in the middle. This CDR3 region has 14 residues. This chain's CDR3 is CASSLSQAGNTIYF. DNA for the CDR3: TGCGCCAGCAGCTTGTCACAGGCTGGAAACACCATATATTTT.

The chain's CDR3 is CASSPTMGSNSPLHF. CDR3 nucleotide sequence: TGTGCCAGCAGCCCGACCATGGGAAGCAATTCACCCCTCCACTTT. The J gene is TRBJ1-6, the V gene TRBV7-2; no clear D gene. The germline V and J ends were trimmed by 5 bases and 7 bases, with 15 bases remaining between them. The germline V gene has CDR1 SGHTA and CDR2 FQGNSA. The CDR3 sequence is 15 residues long. The full variable domain, its missing parts supplied by reference TRBV7-2 and TRBJ1-6, is GAGVSQSPSNKVTEKGKDVELRCDPISGHTALYWYRQSLGQGLEFLIYFQGNSAPDKSGLPSDRFSAERTGGSVSTLTIQRTQQEDSAVYLCASSPTMGSNSPLHFGNGTRLTVT.

V usage is TRBV7-6 and J usage is TRBJ2-2; D may be TRBD2 (5 bases). Trimming removed 5 bases at V and 7 bases at J, with 11 bases between. Germline V gene lookup returns CDR1 SGHVS and CDR2 FNYEAQ. The CDR3 length is 13 residues. The CDR3 DNA sequence: TGTGCCAGCAGCCTTCGACGGGACGGGGAGCTGTTTTTT. Encoded protein: CASSLRRDGELFF. Full variable domain (outside the CDR3, taken from reference TRBV7-6 and TRBJ2-2): GAGVSQSPRYKVTKRGQDVALRCDPISGHVSLYWYRQALGQGPEFLTYFNYEAQQDKSGLPNDRFSAERPEGSISTLTIQRTEQRDSAMYRCASSLRRDGELFFGEGSRLTVL.

The V and J genes are TRBV19 and TRBJ2-5; no clear D. The CDR3 runs to 14 residues. V lost 3 bases and J lost 1, with 9 bases in between. CDR1 LNHDA and CDR2 SQIVND come from the germline V gene (reference sequence). CDR3 bases: TGTGCCAGTAGTATTGGCCCGACCCAAGAGACCCAGTACTTC. Its translation is CASSIGPTQETQYF.

The V and J genes are TRBV28 and TRBJ2-3, with TRBD1 matching over 7 bases. The CDR3 is made up of 15 amino acids. Trimming cost V 7 bases and J 0 bases; bases outside gene matches: 7. Per the germline V gene, CDR1 is MDHEN and CDR2 is SYDVKM. In nucleotides, the CDR3 is TGTGCCAGCATCGACAGGGCCACTAGCACAGATACGCAGTATTTT. Translating gives CASIDRATSTDTQYF.